This T cell receptor beta chain was captured by sequencing in a study of beta chain features in type 1 diabetes. Points from the study as a whole: The naive, central memory and Treg TCRB repertoires showed an apparent similarity that was greater among patients than among healthy donors.

cDNA synthesis used the whole RNA isolate, giving expressed TCRB sequences. Assay used: immunoSEQ multiplex PCR; TCRdb lists only in-frame clones, some missing. Found here are about 150,000 clones, around a tenth of them singletons; the top ten hold approximately 0.68%. Germline V gene data show CDR1 as SEHNR and CDR2 as FQNEAQ (reference sequence). V lost 3 bases and J 5 bases, leaving 10 bases between the germline ends. This CDR3 contains 14 residues. As to this clone: Its specificity is not known.

Sorting that relied on CD45RO/CCR7/CD25/CD127/CD95/CD27 yielded CD4+ naive, central memory, regulatory and stem cell-like memory cells. In all sorted populations, purity surpassed 95%. The sequence derives from a man between 18 and 29 years old in good health. The sequenced material came from central memory CD4+ T cells from blood. The rearrangement uses TRBV7-9 and TRBJ1-4; no reliable D call. CDR3 region: CASSLMQENEKLFF. The CDR3 region has the DNA TGTGCCAGCAGCTTGATGCAGGAAAATGAAAAACTGTTTTTT.